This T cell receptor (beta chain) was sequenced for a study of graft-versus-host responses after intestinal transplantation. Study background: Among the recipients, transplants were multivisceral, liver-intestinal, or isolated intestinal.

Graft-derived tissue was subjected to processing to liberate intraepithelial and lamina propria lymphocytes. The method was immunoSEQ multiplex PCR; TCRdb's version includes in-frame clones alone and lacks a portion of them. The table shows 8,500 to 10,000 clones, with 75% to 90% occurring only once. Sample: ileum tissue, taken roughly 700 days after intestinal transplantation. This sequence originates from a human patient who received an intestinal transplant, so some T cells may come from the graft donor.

This CDR3 reads CASSQYGQAFYGYTF. For the CDR3, the DNA is TGCGCCAGCAGCCAATACGGACAGGCCTTCTATGGCTACACCTTC. J is TRBJ1-2 and V is TRBV4-3; 7 bases fit TRBD1. V gave up 2 bases and J gave up 4 bases; unmatched junction bases: 7. The germline CDR1 and CDR2 sequences are LGHNA and YSLEER. The CDR3 is 15 amino acids.